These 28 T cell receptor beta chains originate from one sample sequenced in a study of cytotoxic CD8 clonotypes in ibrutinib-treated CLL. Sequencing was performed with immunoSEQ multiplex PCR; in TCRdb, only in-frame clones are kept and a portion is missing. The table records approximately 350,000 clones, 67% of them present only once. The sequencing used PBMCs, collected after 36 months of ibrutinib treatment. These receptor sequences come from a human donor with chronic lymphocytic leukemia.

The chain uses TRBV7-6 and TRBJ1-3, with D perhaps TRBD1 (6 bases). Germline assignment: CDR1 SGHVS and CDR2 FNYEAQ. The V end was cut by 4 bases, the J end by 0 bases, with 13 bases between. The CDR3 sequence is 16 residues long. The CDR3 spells CASSSQGPHSGNTIYF. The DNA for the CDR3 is TGTGCCAGCAGCTCCCAGGGGCCCCACTCTGGAAACACCATATATTTT.

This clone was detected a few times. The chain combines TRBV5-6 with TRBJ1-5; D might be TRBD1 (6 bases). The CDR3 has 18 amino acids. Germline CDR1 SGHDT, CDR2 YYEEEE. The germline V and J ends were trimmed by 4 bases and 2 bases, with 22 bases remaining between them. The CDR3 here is CASSRRTGSGAGNQPQHF. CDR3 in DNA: TGTGCCAGCAGCCGGAGAACAGGGTCGGGGGCAGGCAATCAGCCCCAGCATTTT.

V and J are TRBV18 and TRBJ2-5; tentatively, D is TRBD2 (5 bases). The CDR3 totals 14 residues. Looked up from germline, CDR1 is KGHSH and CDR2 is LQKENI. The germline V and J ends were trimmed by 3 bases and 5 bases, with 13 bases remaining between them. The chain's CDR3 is CASSPREEKETQYF. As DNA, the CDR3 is TGTGCCAGCTCACCTCGGGAAGAGAAGGAGACCCAGTACTTC.

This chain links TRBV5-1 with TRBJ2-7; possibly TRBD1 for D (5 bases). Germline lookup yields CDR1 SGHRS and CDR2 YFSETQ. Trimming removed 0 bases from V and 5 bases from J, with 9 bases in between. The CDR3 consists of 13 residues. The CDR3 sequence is CASSLGQGNEQYF. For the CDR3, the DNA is TGCGCCAGCAGCTTGGGGCAGGGAAACGAGCAGTACTTC.

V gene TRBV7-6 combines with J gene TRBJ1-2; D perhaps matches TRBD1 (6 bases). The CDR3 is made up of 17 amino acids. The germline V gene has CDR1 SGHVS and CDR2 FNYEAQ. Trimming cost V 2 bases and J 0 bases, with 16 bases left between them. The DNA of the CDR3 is TGTGCCAGCAGCTTACAGTCACAGGGACTAACTAACTATGGCTACACCTTC. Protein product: CASSLQSQGLTNYGYTF.

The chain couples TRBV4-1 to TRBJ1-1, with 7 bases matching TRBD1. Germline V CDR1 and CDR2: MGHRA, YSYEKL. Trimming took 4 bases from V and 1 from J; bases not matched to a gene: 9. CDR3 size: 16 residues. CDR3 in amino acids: CASSRNPGQTNTEAFF. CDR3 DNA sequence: TGCGCCAGCAGCCGCAACCCGGGACAGACGAACACTGAAGCTTTCTTT.

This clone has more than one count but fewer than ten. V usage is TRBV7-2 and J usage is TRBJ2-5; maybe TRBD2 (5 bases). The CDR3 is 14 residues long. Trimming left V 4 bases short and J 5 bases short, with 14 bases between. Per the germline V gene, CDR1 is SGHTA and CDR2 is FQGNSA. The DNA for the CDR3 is TGTGCCAGCAGCTCACAAGCCAGAGGGGAGACCCAGTACTTC. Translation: CASSSQARGETQYF.

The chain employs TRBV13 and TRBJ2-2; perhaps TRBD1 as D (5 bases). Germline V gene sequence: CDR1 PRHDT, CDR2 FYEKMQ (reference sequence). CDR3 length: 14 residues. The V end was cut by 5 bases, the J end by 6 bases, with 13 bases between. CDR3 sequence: CASSRGRQPGELFF. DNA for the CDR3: TGTGCCAGCAGCAGGGGAAGACAACCCGGGGAGCTGTTTTTT.

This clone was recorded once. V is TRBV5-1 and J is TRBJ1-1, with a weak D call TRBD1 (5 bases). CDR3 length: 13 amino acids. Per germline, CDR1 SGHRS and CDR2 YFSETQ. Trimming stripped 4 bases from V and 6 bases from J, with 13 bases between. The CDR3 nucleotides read TGCGCCAGCAGCCCGGGGGGTCAGCCTGAAGCTTTCTTT. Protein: CASSPGGQPEAFF.

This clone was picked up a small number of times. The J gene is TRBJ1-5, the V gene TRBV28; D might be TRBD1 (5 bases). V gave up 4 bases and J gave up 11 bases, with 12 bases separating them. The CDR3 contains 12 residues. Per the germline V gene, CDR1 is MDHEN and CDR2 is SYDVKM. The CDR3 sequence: CASSSGGHAQHF. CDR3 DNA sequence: TGTGCCAGCAGTTCCGGCGGACACGCCCAGCATTTT.

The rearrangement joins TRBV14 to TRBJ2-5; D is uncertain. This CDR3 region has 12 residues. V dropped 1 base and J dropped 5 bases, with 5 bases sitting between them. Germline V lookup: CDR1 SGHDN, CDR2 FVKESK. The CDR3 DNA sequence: TGTGCCAGCAGCCAAGTGAAGGAGACCCAGTACTTC. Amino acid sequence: CASSQVKETQYF.

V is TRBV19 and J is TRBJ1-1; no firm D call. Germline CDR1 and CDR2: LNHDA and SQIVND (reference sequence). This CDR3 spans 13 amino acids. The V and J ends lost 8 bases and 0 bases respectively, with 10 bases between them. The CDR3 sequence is CASRRAMNTEAFF. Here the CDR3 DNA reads TGTGCCAGTCGTCGAGCTATGAACACTGAAGCTTTCTTT.

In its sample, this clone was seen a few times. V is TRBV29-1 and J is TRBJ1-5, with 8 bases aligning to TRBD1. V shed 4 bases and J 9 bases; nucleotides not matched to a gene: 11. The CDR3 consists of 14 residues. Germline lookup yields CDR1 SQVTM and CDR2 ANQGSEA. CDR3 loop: CSVAVTGALGPQHF. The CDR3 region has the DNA TGCAGCGTTGCCGTGACAGGGGCCCTGGGGCCCCAGCATTTT.

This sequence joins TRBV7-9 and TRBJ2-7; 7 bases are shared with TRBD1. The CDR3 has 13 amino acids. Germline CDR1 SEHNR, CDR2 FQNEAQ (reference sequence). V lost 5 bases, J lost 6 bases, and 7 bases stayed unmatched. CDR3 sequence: CASSPRQGGEQYF. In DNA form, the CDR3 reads TGTGCCAGCAGCCCCCGACAGGGTGGCGAGCAGTACTTC.

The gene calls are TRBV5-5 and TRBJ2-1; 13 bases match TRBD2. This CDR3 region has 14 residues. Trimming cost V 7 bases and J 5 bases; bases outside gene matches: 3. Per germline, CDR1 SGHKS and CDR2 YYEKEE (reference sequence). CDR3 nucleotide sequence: TGTGCCAGCGGACTAGCGGGAGACCACAATGAGCAGTTCTTC. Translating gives CASGLAGDHNEQFF.

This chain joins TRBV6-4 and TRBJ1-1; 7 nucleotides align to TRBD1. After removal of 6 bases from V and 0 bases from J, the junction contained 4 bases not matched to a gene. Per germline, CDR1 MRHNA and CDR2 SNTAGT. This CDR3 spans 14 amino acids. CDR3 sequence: CASRSGQLNTEAFF. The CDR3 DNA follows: TGTGCCAGCAGATCGGGACAGTTGAACACTGAAGCTTTCTTT.

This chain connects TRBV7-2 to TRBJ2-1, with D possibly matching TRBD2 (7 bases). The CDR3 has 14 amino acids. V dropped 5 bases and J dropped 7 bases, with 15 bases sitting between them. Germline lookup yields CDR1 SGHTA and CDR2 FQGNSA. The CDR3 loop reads CASSPRGGVNEQFF. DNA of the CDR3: TGTGCCAGCAGCCCTAGAGGGGGGGTGAATGAGCAGTTCTTC.

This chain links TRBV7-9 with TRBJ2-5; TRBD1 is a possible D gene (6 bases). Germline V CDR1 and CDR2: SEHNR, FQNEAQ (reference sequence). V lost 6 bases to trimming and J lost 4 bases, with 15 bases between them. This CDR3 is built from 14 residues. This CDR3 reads CASSPNRAGETQYF. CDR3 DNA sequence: TGTGCCAGCAGTCCCAACAGGGCCGGAGAGACCCAGTACTTC.

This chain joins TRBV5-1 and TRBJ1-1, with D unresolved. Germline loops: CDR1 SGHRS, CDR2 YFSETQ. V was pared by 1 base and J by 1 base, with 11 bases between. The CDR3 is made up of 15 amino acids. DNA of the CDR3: TGCGCCAGCAGCTTGATCGGATCTGAGAACACTGAAGCTTTCTTT. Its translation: CASSLIGSENTEAFF.

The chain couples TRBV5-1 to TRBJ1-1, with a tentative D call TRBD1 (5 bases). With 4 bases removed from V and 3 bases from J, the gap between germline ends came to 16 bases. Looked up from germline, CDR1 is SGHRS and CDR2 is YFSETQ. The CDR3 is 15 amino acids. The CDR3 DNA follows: TGCGCCAGCAGCGGATCCGGGGACTTGGACACTGAAGCTTTCTTT. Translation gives CASSGSGDLDTEAFF.

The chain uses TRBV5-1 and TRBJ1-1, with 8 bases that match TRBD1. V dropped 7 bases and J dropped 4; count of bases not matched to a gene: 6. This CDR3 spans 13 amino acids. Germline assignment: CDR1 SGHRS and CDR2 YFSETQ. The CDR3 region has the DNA TGCGCCAGCGGAGACAGGGGAGGCACTGAAGCTTTCTTT. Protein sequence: CASGDRGGTEAFF.

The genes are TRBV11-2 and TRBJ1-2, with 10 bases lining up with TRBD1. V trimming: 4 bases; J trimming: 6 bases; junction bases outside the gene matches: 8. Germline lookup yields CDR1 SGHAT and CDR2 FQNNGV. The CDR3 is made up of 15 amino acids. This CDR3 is CASSSSAGTGDGYTF. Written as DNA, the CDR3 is TGTGCCAGCAGCTCCAGCGCCGGGACAGGGGATGGCTACACCTTC.

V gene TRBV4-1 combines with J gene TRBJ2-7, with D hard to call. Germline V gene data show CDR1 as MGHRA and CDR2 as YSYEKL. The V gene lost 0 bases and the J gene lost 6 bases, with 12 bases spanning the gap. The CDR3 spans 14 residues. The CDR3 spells CASSQDLARVEQYF. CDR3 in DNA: TGCGCCAGCAGCCAAGATCTCGCCCGGGTCGAGCAGTACTTC.

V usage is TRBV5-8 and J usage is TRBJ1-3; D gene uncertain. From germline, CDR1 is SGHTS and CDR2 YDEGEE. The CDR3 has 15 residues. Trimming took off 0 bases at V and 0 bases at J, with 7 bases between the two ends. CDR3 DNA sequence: TGTGCCAGCAGCTTGGGGCTTCTCTCTGGAAACACCATATATTTT. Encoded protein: CASSLGLLSGNTIYF.

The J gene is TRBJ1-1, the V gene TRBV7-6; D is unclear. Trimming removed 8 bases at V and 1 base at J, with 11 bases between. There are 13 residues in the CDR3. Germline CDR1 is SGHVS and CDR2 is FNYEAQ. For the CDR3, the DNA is TGTGCCAGCGCTGCTCAGGAGAACACTGAAGCTTTCTTT. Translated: CASAAQENTEAFF.

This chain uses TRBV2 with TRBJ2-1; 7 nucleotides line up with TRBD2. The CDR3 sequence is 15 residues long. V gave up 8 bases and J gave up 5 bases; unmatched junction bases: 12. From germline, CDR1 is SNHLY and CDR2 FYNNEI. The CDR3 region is CASPVAGLGHNEQFF. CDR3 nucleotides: TGTGCCAGCCCGGTAGCAGGACTAGGACACAATGAGCAGTTCTTC.

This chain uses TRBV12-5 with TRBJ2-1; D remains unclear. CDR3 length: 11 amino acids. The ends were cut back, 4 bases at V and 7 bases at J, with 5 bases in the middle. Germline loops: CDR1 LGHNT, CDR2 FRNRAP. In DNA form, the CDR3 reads TGTGCTAGTGGTTCCGGGAATGAGCAGTTCTTC. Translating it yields CASGSGNEQFF.

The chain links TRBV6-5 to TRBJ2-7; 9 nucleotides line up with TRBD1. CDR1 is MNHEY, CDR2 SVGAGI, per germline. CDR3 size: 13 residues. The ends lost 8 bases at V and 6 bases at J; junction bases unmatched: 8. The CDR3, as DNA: TGTGCCAGCCAGGACAGGGGTGTTTCCGAGCAGTACTTC. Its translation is CASQDRGVSEQYF.